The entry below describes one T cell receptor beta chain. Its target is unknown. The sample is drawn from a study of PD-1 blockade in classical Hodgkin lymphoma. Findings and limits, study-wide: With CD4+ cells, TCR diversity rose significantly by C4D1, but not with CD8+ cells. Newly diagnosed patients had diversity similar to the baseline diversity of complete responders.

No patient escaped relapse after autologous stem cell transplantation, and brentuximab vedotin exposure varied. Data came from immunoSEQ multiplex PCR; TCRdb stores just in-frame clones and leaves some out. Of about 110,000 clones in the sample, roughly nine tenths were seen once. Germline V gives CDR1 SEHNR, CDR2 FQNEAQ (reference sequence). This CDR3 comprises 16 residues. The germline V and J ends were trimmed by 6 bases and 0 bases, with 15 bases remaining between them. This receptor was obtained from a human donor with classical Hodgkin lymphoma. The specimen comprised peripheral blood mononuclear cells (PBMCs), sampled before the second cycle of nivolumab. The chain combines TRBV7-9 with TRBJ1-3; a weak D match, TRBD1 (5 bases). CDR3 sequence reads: CASSFQTGGSGNTIYF. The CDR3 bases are TGTGCCAGCAGTTTCCAGACGGGGGGCTCTGGAAACACCATATATTTT.